Below, 27 T cell receptor beta chains from the same sample are listed, as sequenced in a study of shared clonotypes between healthy human individuals. Terminally differentiated effector memory CD45RA+ cells were excluded by CCR7 positive selection of CD45RO-negative cells. TCRdb keeps only in-frame clones here, not all; method: immunoSEQ multiplex PCR. The sample carries roughly 2.1 million clones, more than 85% recorded once. Source material: naive CD8+ T cells from PBMCs. These receptors were obtained from a man aged 18 to 29 in good health. Some clones in this sample may be carry-over from other donors' samples.

The chain links TRBV7-9 to TRBJ2-1, with TRBD1 matching 12 bases. The CDR3 has 15 amino acids. Germline CDR1 reads SEHNR; CDR2 reads FQNEAQ (reference sequence). V was clipped by 6 bases and J by 8 bases; unmatched bases: 8. This chain's CDR3 is CASRAGTGGFYEQFF. In DNA, the CDR3 is TGTGCCAGCAGGGCTGGGACAGGGGGCTTTTATGAGCAGTTCTTC.

This chain uses TRBV21-1 with TRBJ2-2; no check of the table's D call, TRBD2, against the DNA was made. TRBV21-1 is classified as a pseudogene. The CDR3 loop spans 16 amino acids. The CDR3 nucleotides are TGTGCCAGCACCCCGGGACTAGACATGAACACCGGGGAGCTGTTTTTT. Translated: CASTPGLDMNTGELFF.

V and J are TRBV4-1 and TRBJ2-2, with 14 positions matching TRBD2. This CDR3 spans 18 amino acids. Germline CDR1 MGHRA, CDR2 YSYEKL. The trim removed 2 bases at V and 6 bases at J, leaving 8 bases unmatched. The CDR3 coding sequence is TGCGCCAGCAGCCAAACCAGGCGGGGACTAGCGGGGGCCGGGGAGCTGTTTTTT. Translated, it gives CASSQTRRGLAGAGELFF.

CDR3 in amino acids: CASSLVPSGRSNEQFF. The CDR3 DNA follows: TGTGCCAGCAGCTTAGTGCCTAGCGGGAGGAGCAATGAGCAGTTCTTC. V usage is TRBV7-6 and J usage is TRBJ2-1, with TRBD2 identical over 11 bases. The CDR3 is made up of 16 amino acids. The J segment lost 6 bases and the V segment lost 1 base, leaving 5 bases of the junction unmatched. Germline V gene lookup returns CDR1 SGHVS and CDR2 FNYEAQ.

The table lists this clone with a count of one. The chain has TRBV6-5 and TRBJ2-7, with D perhaps assigned TRBD1 or TRBD2 (6 bases each). Between the trimmed V and J ends, which lost 2 bases and 5 bases, there was a span of 16 bases. Looked up from germline, CDR1 is MNHEY and CDR2 is SVGAGI. The CDR3 runs to 15 residues. DNA for the CDR3: TGTGCCAGCAGTTACGGGGGGCGGCTAGTAGACGAGCAGTACTTC. Amino acid sequence: CASSYGGRLVDEQYF.

This clone occurred once. V usage is TRBV28 and J usage is TRBJ2-1; 9 bases line up with TRBD1. Germline CDR1 MDHEN, CDR2 SYDVKM. The CDR3 length is 14 residues. The J segment lost 4 bases and the V segment lost 6 bases, leaving 4 bases of the junction unmatched. The CDR3 DNA sequence: TGTGCCAGCAGGTCCGGGACAGGGTACAATGAGCAGTTCTTC. It specifies CASRSGTGYNEQFF. Drawing the rest from reference TRBV28 and TRBJ2-1, the complete variable domain is DVKVTQSSRYLVKRTGEKVFLECVQDMDHENMFWYRQDPGLGLRLIYFSYDVKMKEKGDIPEGYSVSREKKERFSLILESASTNQTSMYLCASRSGTGYNEQFFGPGTRLTVL.

V is TRBV7-9 and J is TRBJ1-2; D remains unclear. Trimming removed 5 bases from V and 5 bases from J, with 15 bases in between. The CDR3 is made up of 14 amino acids. Germline CDR1 is SEHNR and CDR2 is FQNEAQ (reference sequence). The CDR3 protein is CASSPETAYYGYTF. The CDR3, as DNA: TGTGCCAGCAGCCCCGAAACCGCCTATTATGGCTACACCTTC.

The chain combines TRBV6-1 with TRBJ1-2; no reliable D call. Germline CDR1 is MNHNS and CDR2 is SASEGT. The CDR3 runs 14 residues. V was pared by 4 bases and J by 13 bases, with 22 bases between. The CDR3 DNA follows: TGTGCCAGCAGTGCGGGCAATCACCCCTATTTCGGCACCTTC. Encoded protein: CASSAGNHPYFGTF.

The chain uses TRBV30 and TRBJ2-1; no clear D. CDR1 is GTSNPN and CDR2 is SVGIG in the germline V gene (reference sequence). The CDR3 has 11 amino acids. The ends were cut back, 3 bases at V and 9 bases at J, with 9 bases in the middle. CDR3 sequence: CAWRLKLEQFF. CDR3 DNA: TGTGCCTGGAGACTCAAACTTGAGCAGTTCTTC. Together with reference TRBV30 and TRBJ2-1, the CDR3 gives the full variable domain: SQTIHQWPATLVQPVGSPLSLECTVEGTSNPNLYWYRQAAGRGLQLLFYSVGIGQISSEVPQNLSASRPQDRQFILSSKKLLLSDSGFYLCAWRLKLEQFFGPGTRLTVL.

This rearrangement joins TRBV7-9 to TRBJ1-1, with no clear D. The CDR3 is made up of 13 amino acids. Per germline, CDR1 SEHNR and CDR2 FQNEAQ (reference sequence). With 5 bases removed from V and 1 base from J, the gap between germline ends came to 8 bases. CDR3 DNA sequence: TGTGCCAGCAGCCCGAACAAGAACACTGAAGCTTTCTTT. Translated: CASSPNKNTEAFF.

The V and J genes are TRBV7-6 and TRBJ2-7; D is undetermined. In germline, CDR1 is SGHVS, CDR2 FNYEAQ. This CDR3 region has 17 residues. Trimming pared 5 bases from V and 5 bases from J, leaving 25 bases between. The CDR3 region is CASSPTSGGVVFHEQYF. The CDR3 DNA reads TGTGCCAGCAGCCCTACCTCGGGTGGGGTCGTCTTCCACGAGCAGTACTTC.

The chain joins TRBV5-1 to TRBJ2-1; 12 bases match TRBD1. Losses at the gene ends were 4 bases for V and 8 bases for J; bases not matched to a gene: 10. This CDR3 has 16 amino acids. Germline V lookup: CDR1 SGHRS, CDR2 YFSETQ. CDR3 DNA: TGCGCCAGCAGCACACCGGGACAGGGGGCGGCCGATGAGCAGTTCTTC. The encoded protein is CASSTPGQGAADEQFF.

The rearrangement links TRBV27 to TRBJ2-1; 11 bases are a match to TRBD2. Germline V gene data show CDR1 as MNHEY and CDR2 as SMNVEV (reference sequence). Losses at the gene ends were 6 bases for V and 4 bases for J; bases not matched to a gene: 5. The CDR3 contains 15 residues. CDR3 residues: CASSAGLAVYNEQFF. The DNA for the CDR3 is TGTGCCAGCAGCGCGGGACTAGCGGTTTACAATGAGCAGTTCTTC.

The J gene is TRBJ1-5, the V gene TRBV19; D uncertain. The CDR3 runs to 15 residues. Germline-derived CDR1 and CDR2 are LNHDA and SQIVND (reference sequence). The V end was cut by 2 bases, the J end by 4 bases, with 12 bases between. CDR3 DNA: TGTGCCAGTAGTATAACCCCCCGAGGGAATCAGCCCCAGCATTTT. Translated, it gives CASSITPRGNQPQHF.

Remarks on this clone: The sample contains more than one DNA sequence encoding this CDR3. The chain combines TRBV27 with TRBJ2-2; no clear D gene. V shed 2 bases and J shed 6 bases, with 7 bases lying between them. Germline V CDR1 and CDR2: MNHEY, SMNVEV (reference sequence). This CDR3 region has 13 residues. The CDR3 spells CASSLRGAGELFF. CDR3 coding DNA: TGTGCCAGCAGTTTACGCGGAGCCGGGGAGCTGTTTTTT.

This clone was seen a single time. Additional DNA sequences in this sample encode the identical CDR3. The V and J genes are TRBV6-5 and TRBJ1-3, with D unclear. Trimming removed 10 bases at V and 4 bases at J, with 8 bases between. This CDR3 comprises 11 residues. Germline CDR1 and CDR2: MNHEY and SVGAGI. The CDR3 region is CATRAGNTIYF. CDR3 nucleotide sequence: TGTGCCACCCGCGCGGGAAACACCATATATTTT.

The DNA for the CDR3 is TGCGCCAGCAGCCATCTCGAGGGGGCATCGGTTGGAAACACCATATATTTT. Amino acids: CASSHLEGASVGNTIYF. The chain carries TRBV4-3 and TRBJ1-3, with 7 bases identical to TRBD1. The CDR3 sequence is 17 residues long. Germline lookup yields CDR1 LGHNA and CDR2 YSLEER. J gave up 3 bases and V 3 bases, and 11 bases lay outside the gene matches.

To note about this clone: A read error is possible here, since a much larger clone lies one base away. Other DNA sequences within the sample encode an identical CDR3. V is TRBV7-9 and J is TRBJ2-2; no definite D call. The CDR3 extends over 13 amino acids. V lost 5 bases and J lost 1, with 5 bases in between. CDR1 and CDR2 from the germline V gene are SEHNR and FQNEAQ (reference sequence). CDR3 coding DNA: TGTGCCAGCAGCCTAGGGAACACCGGGGAGCTGTTTTTT. Residues: CASSLGNTGELFF.

This clone was seen a single time. This rearrangement joins TRBV9 to TRBJ1-1, with TRBD1 identical over 9 bases. Germline trimming cut 0 bases from V and 4 bases from J; bases unmatched to any gene: 4. The CDR3 has 15 residues. Germline values: CDR1 SGDLS, CDR2 YYNGEE. For the CDR3, the DNA is TGTGCCAGCAGCGTAGAGGACAGGGGAGTCACTGAAGCTTTCTTT. This sequence encodes CASSVEDRGVTEAFF.

The chain uses TRBV27 and TRBJ2-1; D is uncertain. Trimming removed 4 bases at V and 7 bases at J, with 20 bases between. CDR3 length: 16 amino acids. Germline CDR1 MNHEY, CDR2 SMNVEV (reference sequence). The DNA of the CDR3 is TGTGCCAGCAGTTCCCCCGCGACGGAAAGTTCTAATGAGCAGTTCTTC. It is translated as CASSSPATESSNEQFF.

A few counts support this clone. The chain carries TRBV27 and TRBJ1-1; D is unclear. Deletions cut 3 bases from V and 1 base from J, with 15 bases between. This CDR3 region has 16 residues. The V gene's germline CDR1 is MNHEY and CDR2 SMNVEV (reference sequence). CDR3 coding DNA: TGTGCCAGCAGTTTCCTACCGACGGAAGAGAACACTGAAGCTTTCTTT. Residues: CASSFLPTEENTEAFF.

This clone was recorded only once. This same CDR3 is encoded by further DNA sequences in the sample. This chain joins TRBV18 and TRBJ2-7; no reliable D call. The CDR3 spans 13 residues. Germline V gene data show CDR1 as KGHSH and CDR2 as LQKENI. Trimming cost V 6 bases and J 0 bases, with 9 bases left between them. CDR3 DNA: TGTGCCAGCTCGCCAGGAAGCTCCTACGAGCAGTACTTC. It is translated as CASSPGSSYEQYF.

The gene calls are TRBV28 and TRBJ1-4; D uncertain. The CDR3 runs 11 residues. V lost 6 bases to trimming and J lost 12 bases, with 11 bases between them. Germline V lookup: CDR1 MDHEN, CDR2 SYDVKM. This CDR3 is CASSPGWELFF. CDR3 DNA: TGTGCCAGCAGCCCGGGGTGGGAACTGTTTTTT.

V and J are TRBV27 and TRBJ1-1; maybe TRBD1 (6 bases). CDR1 MNHEY and CDR2 SMNVEV come from the germline V gene (reference sequence). The CDR3 totals 16 residues. The ends were cut back, 4 bases at V and 4 bases at J, with 19 bases in the middle. The CDR3 reads CASSYRGLSGVTEAFF. CDR3 coding DNA: TGTGCCAGCAGTTATAGGGGTTTGTCAGGGGTCACTGAAGCTTTCTTT.

The rearrangement links TRBV5-6 to TRBJ1-2; 8 bases agree with TRBD1. CDR1 and CDR2 (germline): SGHDT, YYEEEE. The CDR3 contains 16 residues. J gave up 4 bases and V 4 bases, and 12 bases lay outside the gene matches. In nucleotides, the CDR3 is TGTGCCAGCAGCCCGGGAGGGCAGGGGGCTTTCTATGGCTACACCTTC. Translating it yields CASSPGGQGAFYGYTF.

V is TRBV25-1 and J is TRBJ1-2; 7 bases line up with TRBD1. CDR1 and CDR2 from the germline V gene are MGHDK and SYGVNS. The CDR3 consists of 15 residues. Germline trimming cut 5 bases from V and 0 bases from J; bases unmatched to any gene: 6. CDR3 sequence: CASSQQGSANYGYTF. The CDR3 DNA reads as TGTGCCAGCAGTCAACAGGGGTCAGCTAACTATGGCTACACCTTC.

The chain uses TRBV7-9 and TRBJ1-1; D uncertain. The V and J ends lost 1 base and 3 bases respectively, with 9 bases between them. There are 14 residues in the CDR3. From germline, CDR1 is SEHNR and CDR2 FQNEAQ (reference sequence). In DNA form, the CDR3 reads TGTGCCAGCAGCTTAGGGGCTTACGACACTGAAGCTTTCTTT. Amino acid sequence: CASSLGAYDTEAFF. Full variable domain (remainder filled in from reference TRBV7-9 and TRBJ1-1): DTGVSQNPRHKITKRGQNVTFRCDPISEHNRLYWYRQTLGQGPEFLTYFQNEAQLEKSRLLSDRFSAERPKGSFSTLEIQRTEQGDSAMYLCASSLGAYDTEAFFGQGTRLTVV.